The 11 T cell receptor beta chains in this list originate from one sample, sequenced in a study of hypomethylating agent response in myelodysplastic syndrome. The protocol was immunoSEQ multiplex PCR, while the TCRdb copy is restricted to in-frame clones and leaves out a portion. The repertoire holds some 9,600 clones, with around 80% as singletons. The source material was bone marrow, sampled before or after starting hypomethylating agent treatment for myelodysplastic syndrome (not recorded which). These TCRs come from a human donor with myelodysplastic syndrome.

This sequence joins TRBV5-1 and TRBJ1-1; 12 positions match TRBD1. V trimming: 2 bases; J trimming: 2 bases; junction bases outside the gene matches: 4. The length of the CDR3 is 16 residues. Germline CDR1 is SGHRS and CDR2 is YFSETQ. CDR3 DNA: TGCGCCAGCAGCTTCTCCGGGACAGGGGGCAACACTGAAGCTTTCTTT. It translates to CASSFSGTGGNTEAFF.

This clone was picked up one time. The CDR3 bases are TGCGCCAGCAGCGCCAGGGGTGATACGCAGTATTTT. It codes for CASSARGDTQYF. This sequence joins TRBV10-1 and TRBJ2-3; the D gene is possibly TRBD1 (6 bases). Trimming took 6 bases from V and 6 from J, leaving 10 bases between them. This CDR3 is 12 amino acids long. Germline CDR1 and CDR2: WNHNN and SYGVQD (reference sequence).

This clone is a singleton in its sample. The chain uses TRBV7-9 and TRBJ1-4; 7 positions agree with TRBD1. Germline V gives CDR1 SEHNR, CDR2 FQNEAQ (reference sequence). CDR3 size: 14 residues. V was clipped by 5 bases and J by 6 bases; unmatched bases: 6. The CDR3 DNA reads TGTGCCAGCAGCCACAGGGGAAAGGATGAAAAACTGTTTTTT. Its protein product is CASSHRGKDEKLFF.

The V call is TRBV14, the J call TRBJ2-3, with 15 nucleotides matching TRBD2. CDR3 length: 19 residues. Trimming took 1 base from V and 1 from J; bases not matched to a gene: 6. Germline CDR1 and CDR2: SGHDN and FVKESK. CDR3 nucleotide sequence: TGTGCCAGCAGCCAAGGCTTGGGACTAGCGGGGGGCCGCACAGATACGCAGTATTTT. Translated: CASSQGLGLAGGRTDTQYF.

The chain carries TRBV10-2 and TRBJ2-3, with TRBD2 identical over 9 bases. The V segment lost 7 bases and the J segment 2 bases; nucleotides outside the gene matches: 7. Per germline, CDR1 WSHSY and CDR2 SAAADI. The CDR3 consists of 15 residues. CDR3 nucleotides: TGCGCCAGCACTCCTAGCGGGGAGTTCACAGATACGCAGTATTTT. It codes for CASTPSGEFTDTQYF.

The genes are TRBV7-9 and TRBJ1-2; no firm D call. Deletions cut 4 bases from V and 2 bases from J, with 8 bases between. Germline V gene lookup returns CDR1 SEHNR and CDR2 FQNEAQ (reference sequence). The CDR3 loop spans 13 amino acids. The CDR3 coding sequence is TGTGCCAGCAGCTACGACGGAAACTATGGCTACACCTTC. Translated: CASSYDGNYGYTF. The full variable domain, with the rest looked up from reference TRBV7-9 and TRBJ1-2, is DTGVSQNPRHKITKRGQNVTFRCDPISEHNRLYWYRQTLGQGPEFLTYFQNEAQLEKSRLLSDRFSAERPKGSFSTLEIQRTEQGDSAMYLCASSYDGNYGYTFGSGTRLTVV.

The CDR3 sequence is CASSLGGRGNQPQHF. CDR3 nucleotide sequence: TGTGCCAGCAGCTTAGGGGGGAGAGGCAATCAGCCCCAGCATTTT. The chain uses TRBV7-8 and TRBJ1-5, with D possibly TRBD1 on 5 matching bases. From germline, CDR1 is SGHVS and CDR2 FQNEAQ. The CDR3 consists of 15 residues. V lost 1 base to trimming and J lost 2 bases, with 9 bases between them.

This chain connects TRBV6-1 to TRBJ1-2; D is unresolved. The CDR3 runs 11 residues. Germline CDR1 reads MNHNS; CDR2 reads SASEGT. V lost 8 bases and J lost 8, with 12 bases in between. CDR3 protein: CASRGPQGYTF. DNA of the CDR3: TGTGCCAGCCGAGGGCCCCAGGGCTACACCTTC.

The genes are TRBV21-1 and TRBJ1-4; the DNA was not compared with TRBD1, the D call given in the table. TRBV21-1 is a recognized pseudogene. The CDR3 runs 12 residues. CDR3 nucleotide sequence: TGTGCCAGGCTACAGGGAAATGAAAAACTGTTTTTT. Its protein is CARLQGNEKLFF.

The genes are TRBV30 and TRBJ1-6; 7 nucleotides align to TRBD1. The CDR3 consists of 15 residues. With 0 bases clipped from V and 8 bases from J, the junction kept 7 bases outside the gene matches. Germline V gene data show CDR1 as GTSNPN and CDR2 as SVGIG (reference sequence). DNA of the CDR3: TGTGCCTGGAGTGTACACGTGACAGGGTATTCACCCCTCCACTTT. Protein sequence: CAWSVHVTGYSPLHF.

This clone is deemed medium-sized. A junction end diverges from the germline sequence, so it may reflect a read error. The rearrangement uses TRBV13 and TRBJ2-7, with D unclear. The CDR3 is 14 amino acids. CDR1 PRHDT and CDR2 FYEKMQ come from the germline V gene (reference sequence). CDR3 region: CASSVGLSSYEQYF. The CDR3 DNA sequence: TGTGCCAGCAGCGTAGGATTAAGCTCCTACGAGCAGTACTTC. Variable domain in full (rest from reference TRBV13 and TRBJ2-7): AAGVIQSPRHLIKEKRETATLKCYPIPRHDTVYWYQQGPGQDPQFLISFYEKMQSDKGSIPDRFSAQQFSDYHSELNMSSLELGDSALYFCASSVGLSSYEQYFGPGTRLTVT.